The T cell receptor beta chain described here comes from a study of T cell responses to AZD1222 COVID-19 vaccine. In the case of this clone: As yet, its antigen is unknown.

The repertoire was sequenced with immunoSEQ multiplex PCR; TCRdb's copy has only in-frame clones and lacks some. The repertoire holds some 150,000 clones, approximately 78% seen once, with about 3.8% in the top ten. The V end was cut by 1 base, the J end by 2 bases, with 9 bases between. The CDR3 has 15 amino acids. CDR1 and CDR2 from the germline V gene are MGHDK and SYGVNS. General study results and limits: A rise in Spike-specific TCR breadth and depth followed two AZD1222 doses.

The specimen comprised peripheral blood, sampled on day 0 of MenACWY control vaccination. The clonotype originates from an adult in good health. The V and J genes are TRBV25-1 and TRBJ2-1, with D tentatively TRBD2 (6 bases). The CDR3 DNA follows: TGTGCCAGCAGTGAATGGGCGGGAACCTACAATGAGCAGTTCTTC. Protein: CASSEWAGTYNEQFF.